The 19 T cell receptor beta chains below come from one sample, sequenced in a study of blood T cells in healthy people across ages. A J-beta primer mix and a sample-barcoded 5' primer were used in a second PCR of roughly 7 to 12 cycles. MiXCR, applied by TCRdb to the 5' RACE reads, yields one record per CDR3 protein. The data contain some 940,000 distinct CDR3 sequences, roughly 28% of them singletons. The same specimen was also included in a second study, on T cells of mothers and their children.

The sample comprised blood. These receptors originate from a middle-aged woman in good health.

As to this clonotype: One end of the junction fails to match germline, which may point to a read error. The chain employs TRBV5-1 and TRBJ1-1; D remains ambiguous. There are 13 residues in the CDR3. Germline V gives CDR1 SGHRS, CDR2 YFSETQ. Here the CDR3 DNA reads TGCACCAGCAGCTTGATTGTGAACACTGAAGCTTTCTTT. Encoded protein: CTSSLIVNTEAFF.

In this sample, this clonotype turned up a few times. A much larger clone is a single base away; this may be a read error. V and J are TRBV12-3 or TRBV12-4 and TRBJ2-4, with 10 nucleotides matching TRBD2. This CDR3 has 12 residues. V lost 6 bases and J lost 13; bases outside the gene matches: 6. The CDR3 coding sequence is TGTGCCAGCAGACCAAGCGGGGGGGAGCAGTACTTC. Residues: CASRPSGGEQYF.

The V call is TRBV7-2, the J call TRBJ1-1; D uncertain. The CDR3 extends over 16 amino acids. V was trimmed by 2 bases and J by 7 bases, leaving 20 bases between them. The germline gives CDR1 SGHTA, CDR2 FQGNSA. CDR3 loop: CASSLLGGGRSYEAFF. CDR3 in DNA: TGTGCCAGCAGCTTATTGGGTGGAGGACGAAGTTATGAAGCTTTCTTT.

This sequence joins TRBV20-1 and TRBJ2-3, with 10 bases aligning to TRBD1. The CDR3 spans 15 residues. V trimming: 4 bases; J trimming: 1 base; junction bases outside the gene matches: 5. From germline, CDR1 is DFQATT and CDR2 SNEGSKA (reference sequence). CDR3 protein: CSAKTGTGGTDTQYF. Written as DNA, the CDR3 is TGCAGTGCTAAAACCGGGACAGGGGGCACAGATACGCAGTATTTT.

This clonotype was recorded a few times. The chain links TRBV12-5 to TRBJ1-5; D might be TRBD1 (5 bases). V was cut by 0 bases and J by 2 bases, with 11 bases left in between. Germline CDR1 and CDR2: LGHNT and FRNRAP. This CDR3 spans 16 amino acids. The chain's CDR3 is CASGLVPGRRNQPQHF. The CDR3 coding sequence is TGTGCTAGTGGTTTGGTACCAGGGAGGCGCAATCAGCCCCAGCATTTT.

A note on this clonotype: A single base separates this from a much larger clone, so it may be a read error. Here the CDR3 DNA reads TGTGCCAGCAATTTCACGCGCAATCAGCCCCAGCATTTT. Residues: CASNFTRNQPQHF. The genes are TRBV28 and TRBJ1-5; no clear D gene. Trimming removed 7 bases at V and 2 bases at J, with 9 bases between. This CDR3 contains 13 residues. The germline V gene has CDR1 MDHEN and CDR2 SYDVKM. Supplemented by reference TRBV28 and TRBJ1-5, the full variable domain reads DVKVTQSSRYLVKRTGEKVFLECVQDMDHENMFWYRQDPGLGLRLIYFSYDVKMKEKGDIPEGYSVSREKKERFSLILESASTNQTSMYLCASNFTRNQPQHFGDGTRLSIL.

For this clonotype: This may arise from a read error, as a much more abundant clone is one base away. The chain is built from TRBV12-3 or TRBV12-4 and TRBJ2-1; 11 nucleotides line up with TRBD1. V was pared by 6 bases and J by 8 bases, with 6 bases of the junction left unmatched. This CDR3 has 14 amino acids. This CDR3 is CASRQGTGGYEQFF. The CDR3 nucleotides are TGTGCCAGCAGGCAAGGGACAGGGGGATATGAGCAGTTCTTC.

V gene TRBV5-1 combines with J gene TRBJ2-1; D may be TRBD1 (6 bases). The end of the DNA is better explained by TRBJ2-7, so the J call may be wrong. Germline V CDR1 and CDR2: SGHRS, YFSETQ. This CDR3 has 14 amino acids. CDR3: CASSSGGMDNEQYF. The CDR3 bases are TGCGCCAGCAGTTCTGGGGGCATGGACAATGAGCAGTACTTC.

This clonotype has only a few counts. This chain joins TRBV29-1 and TRBJ1-1; the D gene is possibly TRBD1 (5 bases). Trimming took 8 bases from V and 2 from J, leaving 15 bases between them. There are 13 residues in the CDR3. The germline V gene encodes CDR1 SQVTM and CDR2 ANQGSEA. CDR3 sequence (DNA): TGCAGCTCTGGCGAGGGGCTTAACACTGAAGCTTTCTTT. Its protein is CSSGEGLNTEAFF.

This clonotype has a count of ten or more. The chain recombines TRBV20-1 with TRBJ2-1, with TRBD1 matching over 7 bases. The CDR3 loop spans 14 amino acids. Unmatched junction bases numbered 4, after V lost 0 bases and J lost 5 bases. Germline CDR1 and CDR2: DFQATT and SNEGSKA (reference sequence). CDR3 bases: TGCAGTGCTAGAGACCGGGACAGAAACAATGAGCAGTTCTTC. It specifies CSARDRDRNNEQFF.

The table lists this clonotype with a few counts. The chain is built from TRBV9 and TRBJ2-2, with 8 bases matching TRBD1. Germline-derived CDR1 and CDR2 are SGDLS and YYNGEE. This CDR3 comprises 18 residues. V shed 4 bases and J 3 bases; nucleotides not matched to a gene: 14. The CDR3 nucleotides are TGTGCCAGCAGCCCGGCGGGTCAGGGGGCGTATGACACCGGGGAGCTGTTTTTT. It translates to CASSPAGQGAYDTGELFF.

The CDR3 coding sequence is TGCAGTGCTGGAGTCTCGTCCTACGAAAGGGGGGAGACCCAGTACTTC. Its translation: CSAGVSSYERGETQYF. V and J are TRBV20-1 and TRBJ2-5, with D possibly being TRBD1 (6 bases). Germline values: CDR1 DFQATT, CDR2 SNEGSKA (reference sequence). The length of the CDR3 is 16 residues. The V and J ends lost 5 bases and 5 bases respectively, with 24 bases between them.

As for this clonotype: One end of the junction fails to match germline, which may point to a read error. The rearrangement links TRBV7-7 to TRBJ2-5; D possibly corresponds to TRBD2 (6 bases). Germline CDR1 is SSHAT and CDR2 is FNYEAQ (reference sequence). The CDR3 has 15 amino acids. The CDR3, as DNA: TGTGCTAGCAGCTCCATGACTAGACCCCAAGAGACCCAGTACTTC. Its translation: CASSSMTRPQETQYF. The full variable domain, with the rest looked up from reference TRBV7-7 and TRBJ2-5, is GAGVSQSPRYKVTKRGQDVTLRCDPISSHATLYWYQQALGQGPEFLTYFNYEAQPDKSGLPSDRFSAERPEGSISTLTIQRTEQRDSAMYRCASSSMTRPQETQYFGPGTRLLVL.

This clonotype appeared many times. The chain joins TRBV6-6 to TRBJ2-5; 7 bases align to TRBD2. Germline CDR1 MNHNY, CDR2 SVGAGI (reference sequence). With 2 bases clipped from V and 7 bases from J, the junction kept 10 bases outside the gene matches. The CDR3 sequence is 15 residues long. For the CDR3, the DNA is TGTGCCAGCAGTTACACCACTAGCGCCCTGGGGACCCAGTACTTC. Its translation: CASSYTTSALGTQYF.

The sample holds many counts of this clonotype. The rearrangement joins TRBV3-1 to TRBJ2-1; unclear D gene. Trimming removed 3 bases from V and 7 bases from J, with 7 bases in between. Germline CDR1 is LGHDT and CDR2 is YNNKEL (reference sequence). The CDR3 spans 12 residues. The CDR3 bases are TGTGCCAGCAGCCAGACCTCAAATGAGCAGTTCTTC. As protein: CASSQTSNEQFF.

This clonotype showed up just once. V and J are TRBV7-2 and TRBJ2-1; D is ambiguous. CDR1 and CDR2 from the germline V gene are SGHTA and FQGNSA. The CDR3 contains 11 residues. Trimming cost V 3 bases and J 9 bases, with 6 bases left between them. The CDR3, as DNA: TGTGCCAGCAGCTTTCTCGGTGAGCAGTTCTTC. It codes for CASSFLGEQFF.

The V call is TRBV6-1, the J call TRBJ1-5; D unresolved. V was trimmed by 8 bases and J by 3 bases, leaving 14 bases between them. Per the germline V gene, CDR1 is MNHNS and CDR2 is SASEGT. The CDR3 is 14 amino acids. The CDR3 is CASHEPGLNQPQHF. CDR3 DNA: TGTGCCAGCCACGAACCGGGCCTCAATCAGCCCCAGCATTTT.

This clonotype was recorded at least ten times. The rearrangement uses TRBV29-1 and TRBJ1-1; 7 bases are a match to TRBD1. Germline V lookup: CDR1 SQVTM, CDR2 ANQGSEA. V lost 5 bases to trimming and J lost 4 bases; unmatched junction nucleotides: 4. The CDR3 has 12 residues. The CDR3 bases are TGCAGCGTTTTCGACAGGGCCACTGAAGCTTTCTTT. The encoded protein is CSVFDRATEAFF.

The chain is built from TRBV4-1 and TRBJ1-2; tentative D call: TRBD1 (6 bases). The V end was cut by 0 bases, the J end by 1 base, with 12 bases between. Germline V gives CDR1 MGHRA, CDR2 YSYEKL. CDR3 length equals 16 residues. CDR3 region: CASSQDVQGYNYGYTF. The CDR3 DNA reads TGCGCCAGCAGCCAAGATGTCCAGGGGTATAACTATGGCTACACCTTC.